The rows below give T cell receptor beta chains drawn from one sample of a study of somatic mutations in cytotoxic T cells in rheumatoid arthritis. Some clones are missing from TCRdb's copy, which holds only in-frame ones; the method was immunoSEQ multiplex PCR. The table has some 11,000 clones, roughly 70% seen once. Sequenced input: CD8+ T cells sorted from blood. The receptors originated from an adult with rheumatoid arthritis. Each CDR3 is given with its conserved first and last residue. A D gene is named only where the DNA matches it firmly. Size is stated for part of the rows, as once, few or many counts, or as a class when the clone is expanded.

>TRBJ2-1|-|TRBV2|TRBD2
CASSERGLAGGEQFF
TGTGCCAGCAGTGAAAGGGGACTAGCGGGGGGTGAGCAGTTCTTC
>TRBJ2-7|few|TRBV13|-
CASSLGRGDLYEQYF
TGTGCCAGCAGCTTGGGCAGGGGAGATCTCTACGAGCAGTACTTC
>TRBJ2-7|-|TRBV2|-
CASSGRGDEQYF
TGTGCCAGCTCGGGGCGAGGGGACGAGCAGTACTTC
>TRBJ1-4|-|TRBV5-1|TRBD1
CASSLGQGVFGGEKLFF
TGCGCCAGCAGCTTAGGACAGGGGGTTTTCGGTGGGGAAAAACTGTTTTTT
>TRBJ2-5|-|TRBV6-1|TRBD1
CASSGTGVAETQYF
TGTGCCAGCAGTGGGACAGGGGTAGCGGAGACCCAGTACTTC
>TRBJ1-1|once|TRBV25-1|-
CASSEGGEAFF
TGTGCCAGCAGTGAAGGGGGTGAAGCTTTCTTT
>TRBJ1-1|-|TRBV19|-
CASRADRNTEAFF
TGTGCCAGTAGGGCCGACAGGAACACTGAAGCTTTCTTT
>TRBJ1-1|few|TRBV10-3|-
CAISRRGDFEAFF
TGTGCCATCAGCCGGAGGGGGGACTTTGAAGCTTTCTTT
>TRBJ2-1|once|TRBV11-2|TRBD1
CASSLDWGTGAYNEQFF
TGTGCCAGCAGCTTAGACTGGGGGACAGGGGCCTACAATGAGCAGTTCTTC
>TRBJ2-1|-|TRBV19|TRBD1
CASRRTGGPYNEQFF
TGTGCCAGTAGACGGACAGGGGGACCCTACAATGAGCAGTTCTTC
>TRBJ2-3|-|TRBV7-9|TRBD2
CASRAGGDTDTQYF
TGTGCCAGCCGAGCGGGGGGGGACACAGATACGCAGTATTTT
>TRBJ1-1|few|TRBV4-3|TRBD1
CASSQEGQMNTEAFF
TGCGCCAGCAGCCAGGAGGGACAGATGAACACTGAAGCTTTCTTT
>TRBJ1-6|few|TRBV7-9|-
CASSPRTGNYNSPLHF
TGTGCCAGCAGCCCCAGGACGGGAAACTATAATTCACCCCTCCACTTT
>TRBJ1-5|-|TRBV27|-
CASRPSYGGPAQPQHF
TGTGCCAGCAGACCCTCTTATGGGGGGCCGGCTCAGCCCCAGCATTTT
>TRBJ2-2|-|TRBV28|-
CASSPTGALWGTGELFF
TGTGCCAGCAGTCCTACGGGGGCCCTTTGGGGCACCGGGGAGCTGTTTTTT